This T cell receptor (beta chain) came from a study of beta chain features in type 1 diabetes. V lost 1 base and J 9 bases, leaving 15 bases between the germline ends. The CDR3 contains 14 residues. The V gene's germline CDR1 is KGHSH and CDR2 LQKENI. Study outcomes and limitations: VDJ junctions from patients with type 1 diabetes contained fewer insertions and more deletions.

Reverse transcription of all isolated RNA meant that expressed TCRB transcripts were sequenced. The table came from immunoSEQ multiplex PCR; TCRdb's copy has only in-frame clones and leaves some out. Seen here are roughly 180,000 clones, about 12% observed once, and the top ten hold about 0.58%. Every donor had blood drawn once into heparin, around 120 mL on average. This clone was recorded a few times. The antigen is not known. The sequenced material came from central memory CD4+ T cells from blood. The source is a woman under 30 in good health. This chain links TRBV18 with TRBJ1-2; D is perhaps TRBD1 (6 bases). The CDR3 sequence: CASSPLQGSSRYTF. In DNA, the CDR3 is TGTGCCAGCTCACCACTACAGGGATCGTCGCGCTACACCTTC.